These 24 T cell receptor beta chains were sequenced from one sample in a study of shared clonotypes between healthy human individuals. Measured with immunoSEQ multiplex PCR; TCRdb has only the in-frame clones, and not every one. Of around 530,000 clones in the sample, roughly four fifths were seen once. Sequences were obtained from PBMCs. The source of these receptors is a woman aged 40 to 50 in good health. Some clones in this sample may be carry-over from other donors' samples.

The J gene is TRBJ1-1, the V gene TRBV7-3, with D unresolved. V was shortened by 5 bases and J by 5 bases, with 15 bases between the two germline ends. Germline lookup yields CDR1 SGHTA and CDR2 FQGTGA. The CDR3 is 14 residues long. For the CDR3, the DNA is TGTGCCAGCAGCATGGAGCCCCTGGGGACTGAAGCTTTCTTT. Protein sequence: CASSMEPLGTEAFF.

V and J are TRBV10-2 and TRBJ1-5; 10 bases are shared with TRBD1. The ends lost 2 bases at V and 8 bases at J; junction bases unmatched: 15. CDR3 size: 18 residues. Germline lookup yields CDR1 WSHSY and CDR2 SAAADI. The DNA for the CDR3 is TGCGCCAGCAGTGAGGCTAAACCCGGGACAGGGGAGATTGAGCCCCAGCATTTT. It yields the protein CASSEAKPGTGEIEPQHF.

The genes are TRBV19 and TRBJ2-1; 10 bases are shared with TRBD2. The CDR3 length is 16 residues. Per germline, CDR1 LNHDA and CDR2 SQIVND (reference sequence). The ends lost 4 bases at V and 3 bases at J; junction bases unmatched: 6. CDR3: CASSSSGTSVYNEQFF. DNA of the CDR3: TGTGCCAGTAGTAGTTCCGGGACTAGCGTCTACAATGAGCAGTTCTTC.

The rearrangement links TRBV29-1 to TRBJ2-1; 7 nucleotides agree with TRBD2. CDR1 SQVTM and CDR2 ANQGSEA come from the germline V gene. The length of the CDR3 is 13 residues. Losses at the gene ends were 3 bases for V and 5 bases for J; bases not matched to a gene: 4. The CDR3 DNA follows: TGCAGCGTTGATCAGGGAGGGAACAATGAGCAGTTCTTC. Translating it yields CSVDQGGNNEQFF.

The sample holds one count of this clone. A much larger clonotype is one base distant, so this may be a read error. Different DNA sequences within this sample yield the same CDR3. The chain joins TRBV30 to TRBJ2-7, with 8 bases aligning to TRBD2. This CDR3 region has 15 residues. Looked up from germline, CDR1 is GTSNPN and CDR2 is SVGIG (reference sequence). Written as DNA, the CDR3 is TGTGCCTGGAGCCTCGGACTAGCCGGGACCTACGAACAGTACTTC. This sequence encodes CAWSLGLAGTYEQYF.

The CDR3 sequence is CACRAGKGVKLFF. As DNA, the CDR3 is TGTGCCTGTAGGGCCGGGAAAGGGGTAAAACTGTTTTTT. The chain employs TRBV30 and TRBJ1-4; D perhaps matches TRBD1 (5 bases). Trimming stripped 6 bases from V and 10 bases from J, with 18 bases between. CDR1 and CDR2 from the germline V gene are GTSNPN and SVGIG (reference sequence). There are 13 residues in the CDR3.

CDR3 sequence reads: CASRPQNTGELFF. CDR3 coding DNA: TGTGCCAGCAGGCCCCAAAACACCGGGGAGCTGTTTTTT. The rearrangement links TRBV2 to TRBJ2-2, with D uncertain. V was pared by 6 bases and J by 2 bases, with 7 bases between. CDR3 length: 13 amino acids. CDR1 and CDR2 (germline): SNHLY, FYNNEI.

V usage is TRBV27 and J usage is TRBJ1-2; D not resolved. From germline, CDR1 is MNHEY and CDR2 SMNVEV (reference sequence). The CDR3 is made up of 13 amino acids. The ends were cut back, 3 bases at V and 8 bases at J, with 13 bases in the middle. CDR3 residues: CASSFREQIGYTF. The DNA for the CDR3 is TGTGCCAGCAGTTTTCGGGAACAAATCGGCTACACCTTC.

The chain joins TRBV7-3 to TRBJ2-2; no firm D call. V lost 3 bases, J lost 6 bases, and 5 bases lay in between. Germline CDR1 reads SGHTA; CDR2 reads FQGTGA. The CDR3 is made up of 12 amino acids. This CDR3 reads CASSFSAGELFF. The CDR3 DNA follows: TGTGCCAGCAGCTTCTCGGCCGGGGAGCTGTTTTTT.

The J gene is TRBJ1-5, the V gene TRBV5-1; tentative D call: TRBD1 (6 bases). The CDR3 sequence is 14 residues long. The V gene's germline CDR1 is SGHRS and CDR2 YFSETQ. The V end was cut by 7 bases, the J end by 2 bases, with 13 bases between. CDR3 coding DNA: TGCGCCAGCTCGATGGGGGCGGGCAATCAGCCCCAGCATTTT. Translation gives CASSMGAGNQPQHF.

The J gene is TRBJ2-1, the V gene TRBV10-2; TRBD2 matches at 8 bases. This CDR3 region has 16 residues. V dropped 3 bases and J dropped 7; count of bases not matched to a gene: 11. Looked up from germline, CDR1 is WSHSY and CDR2 is SAAADI. CDR3 DNA sequence: TGCGCCAGCAGTGACGGGAGGGCCTCGGTAAGGAATGAGCAGTTCTTC. It encodes CASSDGRASVRNEQFF.

This clone was detected a few times. The chain joins TRBV30 to TRBJ1-5, with D possibly matching TRBD1 (5 bases). The V end was cut by 2 bases, the J end by 4 bases, with 12 bases between. The CDR3 has 14 residues. The germline V gene has CDR1 GTSNPN and CDR2 SVGIG (reference sequence). The CDR3 DNA follows: TGTGCCTGGAGTTCCGGGGGTGGGAATCAGCCCCAGCATTTT. Residues: CAWSSGGGNQPQHF.

This clone was recorded only once. The chain couples TRBV30 to TRBJ2-1; 9 positions match TRBD2. The CDR3 covers 14 residues. J lost 2 bases, V lost 4 bases, and 3 bases had no gene match. Germline V gene lookup returns CDR1 GTSNPN and CDR2 SVGIG (reference sequence). CDR3: CAWTAGGPYNEQFF. The CDR3 DNA follows: TGTGCCTGGACGGCGGGAGGGCCCTACAATGAGCAGTTCTTC.

V is TRBV7-9 and J is TRBJ1-2; 7 bases map to TRBD1. V was pared by 4 bases and J by 8 bases, with 7 bases of the junction left unmatched. The CDR3 runs 13 residues. In germline, CDR1 is SEHNR, CDR2 FQNEAQ (reference sequence). CDR3 sequence reads: CASSSDRAGGYTF. The CDR3 nucleotides are TGTGCCAGCAGCTCAGACAGGGCAGGAGGCTACACCTTC.

The chain combines TRBV5-1 with TRBJ1-1, with D perhaps TRBD1 (5 bases). The CDR3 covers 15 residues. V was cut by 4 bases and J by 5 bases, with 18 bases left in between. Germline loops: CDR1 SGHRS, CDR2 YFSETQ. The CDR3 spells CASSPLGPSRTEAFF. In DNA form, the CDR3 reads TGCGCCAGCAGCCCCCTGGGGCCAAGCCGAACTGAAGCTTTCTTT.

This clone was found a few times. At the DNA level, this CDR3 is encoded by other sequences in the same sample as well. The V and J genes are TRBV18 and TRBJ2-3; D is unclear. The CDR3 contains 14 residues. Per the germline V gene, CDR1 is KGHSH and CDR2 is LQKENI. V was trimmed by 1 base and J by 3 bases, leaving 8 bases between them. The CDR3 nucleotides read TGTGCCAGCTCACCACGGGTGGGAACAGATACGCAGTATTTT. Its protein is CASSPRVGTDTQYF.

The chain joins TRBV30 to TRBJ2-3; 9 bases map to TRBD1. The germline gives CDR1 GTSNPN, CDR2 SVGIG (reference sequence). Trimming removed 5 bases from V and 6 bases from J; junction bases left unmatched: 9. This CDR3 is 14 amino acids long. The CDR3 nucleotides read TGTGCCTGGTGGCGGGACAGGGAGGTGGATACGCAGTATTTT. It encodes CAWWRDREVDTQYF.

The chain uses TRBV10-2 and TRBJ2-2, with 7 bases aligning to TRBD2. The trim removed 3 bases at V and 7 bases at J, leaving 11 bases unmatched. CDR3 length: 16 residues. From germline, CDR1 is WSHSY and CDR2 SAAADI. As DNA, the CDR3 is TGCGCCAGCAGTGACAGTCGCGGGAGTTATGGCGGGGAGCTGTTTTTT. Translation gives CASSDSRGSYGGELFF.

This clone was observed once. V is TRBV6-5 and J is TRBJ1-4; 8 bases match TRBD1. The CDR3 has 14 residues. V was clipped by 3 bases and J by 7 bases; unmatched bases: 4. Germline CDR1 MNHEY, CDR2 SVGAGI. The CDR3 reads CASSYGQGGEKLFF. CDR3 sequence (DNA): TGTGCCAGCAGTTATGGACAGGGTGGTGAAAAACTGTTTTTT.

The chain recombines TRBV27 with TRBJ1-4; 9 positions agree with TRBD1. The CDR3 loop spans 17 amino acids. Trimming removed 7 bases from V and 2 bases from J; junction bases left unmatched: 11. Germline CDR1 and CDR2: MNHEY and SMNVEV (reference sequence). The CDR3 loop reads CASTLSGQGFTNEKLFF. The CDR3 DNA sequence: TGTGCCAGCACCTTATCGGGACAGGGATTCACTAATGAAAAACTGTTTTTT.

This chain joins TRBV7-9 and TRBJ2-1; 8 bases agree with TRBD1. Per germline, CDR1 SEHNR and CDR2 FQNEAQ (reference sequence). V dropped 5 bases and J dropped 7; count of bases not matched to a gene: 19. The length of the CDR3 is 18 residues. CDR3 sequence reads: CASSPTWSGGGAWNEQFF. In nucleotides, the CDR3 is TGTGCCAGCAGCCCGACGTGGTCAGGGGGCGGTGCGTGGAATGAGCAGTTCTTC.

This clone has a count of ten or more. The rearrangement links TRBV11-3 to TRBJ2-1, with TRBD2 matching over 10 bases. The trim removed 5 bases at V and 0 bases at J, leaving 4 bases unmatched. The CDR3 totals 16 residues. In germline, CDR1 is SGHNT, CDR2 YENEEA. The CDR3 coding sequence is TGTGCCAGCAGCCAGGGACTAGCGAGCTCCTACAATGAGCAGTTCTTC. The encoded protein is CASSQGLASSYNEQFF.

This chain joins TRBV25-1 and TRBJ2-7; maybe TRBD1 (5 bases). V was trimmed by 7 bases and J by 2 bases, leaving 12 bases between them. Germline V gives CDR1 MGHDK, CDR2 SYGVNS. This CDR3 is 13 amino acids long. The CDR3 DNA reads as TGTGCCAGCAAGGAGACAGAGACCTACGAGCAGTACTTC. Amino acids: CASKETETYEQYF.

This clone was detected once. The chain is built from TRBV7-6 and TRBJ1-2; D is possibly TRBD1 (6 bases). Trimming pared 5 bases from V and 1 base from J, leaving 20 bases between. Germline V CDR1 and CDR2: SGHVS, FNYEAQ. The CDR3 contains 17 residues. DNA for the CDR3: TGTGCCAGCAGCCCTACAGACACAGGGTTCGGTAACTATGGCTACACCTTC. It encodes CASSPTDTGFGNYGYTF. Full variable domain (outside the CDR3, taken from reference TRBV7-6 and TRBJ1-2): GAGVSQSPRYKVTKRGQDVALRCDPISGHVSLYWYRQALGQGPEFLTYFNYEAQQDKSGLPNDRFSAERPEGSISTLTIQRTEQRDSAMYRCASSPTDTGFGNYGYTFGSGTRLTVV.